This T cell receptor (beta chain) was obtained from a study of identical twins (dated by TCRdb to the mid-2010s). About the investigation overall: The study deep-sequenced TCR alpha and beta repertoires from monozygotic twins, unrelated adults of various ages and cord blood to test whether fetal clonotypes persist. To rule out contamination, the twin experiments were replicated at different times with different library preparation protocols. The investigation overall reported the following: Zero-insertion analyses could be partly confounded by invariant T cells such as MAIT and iNKT, although diverse VJ usage argued against such confounding for most clonotypes. A weaker excess of twin sharing was found in beta out-of-frame sequences because the signal-to-noise ratio was lowered by fewer shared sequences. Fewer insertions were carried by abundant cord blood beta clonotypes, a similar but weaker trend appeared in young adult naive repertoires, and no such trend appeared in memory repertoires. Compared with coincidental sharing between unrelated individuals, out-of-frame TCR alpha sequences shared between twins showed an excess of sequences with low generation probability. Recombination models systematically underestimated out-of-frame TCR alpha sharing in monozygotic twins but agreed with sharing between unrelated individuals. Conclusions relied on cross-sectional statistical analysis, since the same donors could not be followed over many years.

This clonotype has more than one count but fewer than ten. Its antigen is unknown. There are no base qualities to consult, and no much larger clone falls within one base. Only healthy Caucasian donors were included. The twin cohort consisted of three pairs of female monozygotic twins, all aged roughly 18 to 30 years. The RNA used for TCR libraries was isolated from peripheral blood mononuclear cells. Library preparation used 5' RACE. This sample was sequenced with an Illumina HiSeq 2000. A universal primer binding site was added through template switching, and the final cDNA carried a unique molecular identifier so that TCR cDNA molecules could be counted accurately. Specific primers in the conserved constant-segment region were used to synthesize first-strand cDNA for TCR alpha and beta chains. To control for contamination, every cDNA library carried two barcodes: a SMART-Mk sample barcode plus Illumina barcodes. TruSeq adapter sequences along with Illumina sample barcodes were introduced in two successive PCR steps. Sequencing of the TCR alpha and beta cDNA libraries was done on the Illumina HiSeq platform using custom primers. As for the authors' bioinformatics: MiGEC was used to process raw reads and extract unique molecular identifiers, and MiXCR was used to find CDR3 positions. Recombination models were inferred per individual with the repgenHMM and IGoR tools using an EM algorithm. Shared clonotype analysis was performed with the tcR package in R, normalizing sharing by the product of cloneset sizes. To study raw recombination without the effects of thymic and clonal selection, out-of-frame nonproductive sequences were analyzed. The raw public data were reprocessed by TCRdb itself: fastp quality trimming at Q25, MiXCR clonotype calling, in-frame beta chains only. Entries that share a CDR3 protein sequence are merged under the most common genes and DNA. The V and J calls and clone size are TCRdb's, not the authors'. This sample gives some 790,000 distinct CDR3 sequences in total; about 20% of them show up just once. The top ten hold approximately 14% of the sample.

The same data also went into a second study, on T cells expressing NK-cell markers. That second report states: TCR beta-chain repertoires were profiled in sorted CD3+CD56+NKG2C+, CD3+CD56+NKG2C- and CD3+CD56-NKG2C+ T-cell subsets from eight donors. Among the eight sequenced donors, only one was HCMV-seronegative, while the other seven were HCMV-seropositive. To restrict sorting to alphabetaTCR-expressing T cells, an anti-gammadeltaTCR antibody was added in several experiments. In five to seven donors, the dominant CD3+CD56+NKG2C+ clonotypes were among the top 10 CD8+ clonotypes and accounted for about 1.0-8% of CD8+ T cells. Those dominant clonotypes were again the most abundant among CD3+CD56-NKG2C+ cells in several donors, at about 28.3-65%. It remained unclear whether the expanded NKG2C-expressing T cell clones were specific for HCMV antigens. All eight donors whose samples were sequenced were randomly selected healthy volunteers, three of them men and five women. To determine HCMV serostatus, a commercial ELISA kit was used to detect HCMV-specific IgG in serum. For about 6 donors, unsorted PBMC were also used to sequence bulk peripheral blood T-cell repertoires. MIGEC was used to demultiplex reads and group the reads by UMI, and MiTCR was used to assemble and quantify clonotypes. Only TCR cDNA sequences supported by at least two reads were kept to exclude erroneous sequences. The tcR package was used for downstream repertoire analysis, with clonotypes matched between fractions based on CDR3 nucleotide sequence plus V segment. VDJmatch was used to annotate antigen specificity against VDJdb, with one amino acid substitution allowed in CDR3.

This TCR derives from a woman between 18 and 30 years old in good health. Sequencing was carried out using PBMCs.

The CDR3 reads CASSSRESGANVLTF. The DNA sequence reads TGTGCCAGCAGTTCCAGGGAATCCGGGGCCAACGTCCTGACTTTC. The V and J segments used are TRBV12-3 or TRBV12-4 and TRBJ2-6; the D segment could be TRBD1, given 5 matching bases. The CDR3 goes from the cysteine to the phenylalanine over 15 residues. Just the 45-base CDR3 DNA is kept, in frame starting at base 1. V lost 4 bases and J lost 4 bases; the stretch between them is 11 bases long.